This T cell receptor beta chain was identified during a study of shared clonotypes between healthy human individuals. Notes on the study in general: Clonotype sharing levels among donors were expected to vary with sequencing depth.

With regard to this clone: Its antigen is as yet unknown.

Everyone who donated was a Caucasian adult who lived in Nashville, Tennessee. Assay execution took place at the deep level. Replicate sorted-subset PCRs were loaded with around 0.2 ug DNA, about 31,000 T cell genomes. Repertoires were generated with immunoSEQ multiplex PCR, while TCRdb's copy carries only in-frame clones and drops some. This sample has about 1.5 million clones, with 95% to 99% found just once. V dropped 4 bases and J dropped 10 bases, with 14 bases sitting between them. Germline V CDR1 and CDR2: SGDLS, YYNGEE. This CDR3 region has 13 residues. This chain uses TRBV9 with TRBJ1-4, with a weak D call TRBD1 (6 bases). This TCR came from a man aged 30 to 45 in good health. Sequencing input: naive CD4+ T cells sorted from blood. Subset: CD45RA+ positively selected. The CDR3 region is CASSSRGSGKLFF. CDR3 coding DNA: TGTGCCAGCAGCTCCAGGGGTTCGGGAAAACTGTTTTTT.